This is a list of T cell receptor beta chains from one sample in a study of T cell repertoires in cytomegalovirus infection. No antigens are known for them. TCRdb processed the reads anew with MiXCR; each CDR3 protein has one entry. This sample has approximately 910,000 distinct CDR3 sequences, with approximately 30% found just once. Specimen: cultured CD8+ T cells from PBMCs, collected from culture after CMV antigen stimulation. The receptors derive from a human donor in good health (CMV status not recorded). Some clones in this sample may be carry-over from other donors' samples. The CDR3 runs from the conserved cysteine through the conserved F or W. The D gene is left open where the match is weak. The listing skips clone size in some rows; elsewhere it reads once, few, many or a size class.

V gene,D gene,clone size,J gene,CDR3 protein,CDR3 DNA
TRBV19,-,-,TRBJ1-1,CASSMRRVGASGTEAFF,TGTGCCAGTAGTATGAGAAGGGTGGGTGCCTCGGGGACTGAAGCTTTCTTT
TRBV6-5,-,-,TRBJ2-2,CASRGTLTGELFF,TGTGCCAGCAGAGGGACTCTCACCGGGGAGCTGTTTTTT
TRBV27,-,-,TRBJ1-2,CASTPAGEGHGYTF,TGTGCCAGCACCCCCGCGGGGGAGGGGCATGGCTACACCTTC
TRBV20-1,-,-,TRBJ2-1,CSAQAGALYNEQFF,TGCAGTGCTCAGGCGGGGGCCCTCTACAATGAGCAGTTCTTC
TRBV7-9,-,few,TRBJ2-5,CASSLVGLGETQYF,TGTGCCAGCAGCTTGGTCGGGTTGGGAGAGACCCAGTACTTC
TRBV7-2,-,many,TRBJ1-5,CASSLGQTSNQPQHF,TGTGCCAGCAGCTTAGGCCAAACAAGCAATCAGCCCCAGCATTTT
TRBV13,-,few,TRBJ2-3,CASSSRDGKGADTQYF,TGTGCCAGCAGTTCAAGGGACGGCAAAGGAGCAGATACGCAGTATTTT
TRBV3-1,TRBD1,few,TRBJ1-6,CASSPGGGSYNSPLHF,TGTGCCAGCAGTCCAGGGGGCGGCTCCTATAATTCACCCCTCCACTTT
TRBV27,TRBD1,-,TRBJ1-5,CASSLSQRGQADQPQHF,TGTGCCAGCAGTTTATCTCAACGGGGACAGGCAGATCAGCCCCAGCATTTT
TRBV6-2/TRBV6-3,TRBD1,few,TRBJ2-1,CASSDRDRVYNEQFF,TGTGCCAGCAGTGACCGGGACAGGGTATACAATGAGCAGTTCTTC
TRBV6-5,-,few,TRBJ1-4,CASSYTDGLNEKLFF,TGTGCCAGCAGTTATACGGACGGGTTAAATGAAAAACTGTTTTTT
TRBV19,-,-,TRBJ1-4,CASSMAVLATNEKLFF,TGTGCCAGTAGTATGGCCGTACTTGCAACTAATGAAAAACTGTTTTTT
TRBV9,-,-,TRBJ2-1,CASSPTAGSYNEQFF,TGTGCCAGCAGCCCGACGGCGGGGTCCTACAATGAGCAGTTCTTC
TRBV4-1,-,-,TRBJ1-1,CASGAMNTEAFF,TGCGCCAGCGGTGCTATGAACACTGAAGCTTTCTTT
TRBV7-2,-,-,TRBJ1-6,CASSSGQIGLHF,TGTGCCAGCAGCTCAGGACAGATTGGCCTCCACTTT
TRBV7-6,TRBD2,-,TRBJ2-7,CASSSPGLGYEQYF,TGTGCCAGCAGCTCTCCGGGACTAGGCTACGAGCAGTACTTC
TRBV27,TRBD1,many,TRBJ2-1,CASSLTTGGNEQFF,TGTGCCAGCAGTTTAACAACAGGGGGCAATGAGCAGTTCTTC
TRBV10-3,TRBD1,once,TRBJ2-7,CAILRGTEDEQYF,TGTGCCATCTTAAGGGGGACAGAGGACGAGCAGTACTTC
TRBV7-9,-,many,TRBJ1-2,CASSPRNGYGYTF,TGTGCCAGCAGCCCTAGGAACGGCTATGGCTACACCTTC
TRBV19,-,-,TRBJ2-6,CASNGGYCGANVLTF,TGTGCCAGTAATGGAGGGTACTGTGGGGCCAACGTCCTGACTTTC
TRBV7-6,-,once,TRBJ2-7,CASSPGGTWAYEQYF,TGTGCTAGCAGCCCTGGGGGGACATGGGCCTACGAGCAGTACTTC
TRBV7-9,-,few,TRBJ1-5,CASSLETGREVVGRNQPQHF,TGTGCCAGCAGCTTAGAAACAGGGAGAGAGGTCGTTGGGCGCAATCAGCCCCAGCATTTT
TRBV6-2/TRBV6-3,TRBD2,few,TRBJ2-1,CASSPYAGGNNEQFF,TGTGCCAGCAGTCCCTATGCGGGGGGCAACAATGAGCAGTTCTTC
TRBV27,-,-,TRBJ1-5,CASSPEGPYSNQPQHF,TGTGCCAGCAGCCCCGAGGGGCCCTATAGCAATCAGCCCCAGCATTTT
TRBV12-3/TRBV12-4,TRBD1,-,TRBJ1-2,CASFHLGQGAYGYTF,TGTGCCAGCTTCCACCTCGGACAGGGGGCATATGGCTACACCTTC
TRBV7-6,TRBD2,-,TRBJ2-5,CASRKGLAAQETQYF,TGTGCCAGCAGAAAGGGACTAGCGGCCCAAGAGACCCAGTACTTC
TRBV7-6,-,few,TRBJ2-1,CASSLDQLSSYNEQFF,TGTGCCAGCAGCTTAGATCAGCTGAGCTCCTACAATGAGCAGTTCTTC
TRBV18,TRBD2,-,TRBJ2-3,CASLLGTSGDLGTDTQYF,TGTGCCAGCTTACTCGGCACTAGCGGTGATCTTGGCACAGATACGCAGTATTTT
TRBV27,TRBD1,-,TRBJ1-6,CASSFDRGSSPLHF,TGTGCCAGCAGTTTTGACAGGGGGTCTTCACCCCTCCACTTT
TRBV19,TRBD1,-,TRBJ1-1,CASSPGTGGLGNTEAFF,TGTGCCAGTAGTCCTGGGACAGGGGGTCTTGGGAACACTGAAGCTTTCTTT
TRBV12-3/TRBV12-4,TRBD2,few,TRBJ2-1,CASSFPSGGAGDEQFF,TGTGCCAGCAGTTTCCCTAGCGGGGGGGCCGGCGATGAGCAGTTCTTC
TRBV7-2,TRBD1,many,TRBJ1-1,CASSLGGQWNTEAFF,TGTGCCAGCAGCTTAGGGGGACAGTGGAACACTGAAGCTTTCTTT
TRBV7-6,TRBD1,-,TRBJ2-3,CASSSRDRVGTDTQYF,TGTGCCAGCAGCAGCCGGGACAGGGTCGGCACAGATACGCAGTATTTT
TRBV19,-,-,TRBJ1-5,CASSGQNNQPQHF,TGTGCCAGTAGTGGCCAGAACAATCAGCCCCAGCATTTT
TRBV27,-,-,TRBJ1-1,CASSLDWGTTEAFF,TGTGCCAGCAGTTTAGATTGGGGGACCACTGAAGCTTTCTTT
TRBV4-1,TRBD1,-,TRBJ2-5,CASSQDRIPDRGEGETQYF,TGCGCCAGCAGCCAAGATCGCATCCCGGACAGGGGCGAAGGGGAGACCCAGTACTTC
TRBV13,-,-,TRBJ2-7,CASSPGRIGYEQYF,TGTGCCAGCAGCCCAGGAAGGATCGGGTACGAGCAGTACTTC
TRBV6-1,TRBD1,few,TRBJ1-5,CASSEKDRALSQPQHF,TGTGCCAGCAGTGAAAAGGACAGGGCTCTGAGTCAGCCCCAGCATTTT
TRBV6-2/TRBV6-3,-,-,TRBJ1-5,CASAGYNQPQHF,TGTGCCAGCGCAGGCTACAATCAGCCCCAGCATTTT
TRBV7-9,-,-,TRBJ2-1,CASRYRYNEQFF,TGTGCCAGCAGATACCGATACAATGAGCAGTTCTTC
TRBV7-8,TRBD1,few,TRBJ1-4,CASSLGGQGAREKLFF,TGTGCCAGCAGCTTAGGGGGACAGGGGGCTCGAGAAAAACTGTTTTTT
TRBV14,-,-,TRBJ1-2,CASSPKPVGSGYTF,TGTGCCAGCAGCCCTAAGCCAGTCGGTAGCGGCTACACCTTC
TRBV11-2,-,few,TRBJ1-5,CASSLEIGPNQPQHF,TGTGCCAGCAGCTTAGAAATAGGGCCCAATCAGCCCCAGCATTTT
TRBV7-9,-,many,TRBJ1-2,CASFRETLRYGYTF,TGTGCCAGCTTCAGGGAGACGCTTCGCTATGGCTACACCTTC
TRBV28,-,-,TRBJ1-5,CASSLVEGDQPQHF,TGTGCCAGCAGTTTAGTTGAGGGGGATCAGCCCCAGCATTTT
TRBV14,-,-,TRBJ2-7,CASSHRQGSSYEQYF,TGTGCCAGCAGCCATCGCCAGGGAAGCTCCTACGAGCAGTACTTC
TRBV7-9,TRBD1,-,TRBJ2-2,CASSSWGQGTGELFF,TGTGCCAGCAGCTCCTGGGGACAGGGAACCGGGGAGCTGTTTTTT
TRBV12-5,-,-,TRBJ2-7,CASGQQIGGDRYYEQYF,TGTGCTAGTGGGCAGCAGATCGGGGGCGACCGTTACTACGAGCAGTACTTC
TRBV18,TRBD1,few,TRBJ2-7,CASSLGQVEQYF,TGTGCCAGCTCACTGGGACAGGTAGAGCAGTACTTC
TRBV2,-,-,TRBJ2-7,CASSEAYSYEQYF,TGTGCCAGCAGTGAAGCGTATTCCTACGAGCAGTACTTC
TRBV20-1,-,-,TRBJ1-1,CSAGDRNTEAFF,TGCAGTGCTGGAGACAGGAACACTGAAGCTTTCTTT
TRBV5-1,-,-,TRBJ1-1,CASTGGGAGYTEAFF,TGCGCCAGCACCGGAGGGGGGGCTGGGTACACTGAAGCTTTCTTT
TRBV27,-,-,TRBJ2-1,CASSLPSSGLMEQFF,TGTGCCAGCAGTTTACCATCCAGTGGCCTAATGGAGCAGTTCTTC
TRBV14,-,few,TRBJ1-3,CASSQEGGSSGNTIYF,TGTGCCAGCAGCCAAGAAGGGGGGAGCTCTGGAAACACCATATATTTT
TRBV12-3/TRBV12-4,-,-,TRBJ2-7,CASSFGVEAGDYEQYF,TGTGCCAGCAGTTTTGGTGTGGAAGCAGGGGACTACGAGCAGTACTTC
TRBV6-6,-,few,TRBJ2-4,CASGQFPENIQYF,TGTGCCAGTGGACAGTTTCCGGAAAACATTCAGTACTTC
TRBV7-9,-,few,TRBJ1-2,CASSSSSAAEGYTF,TGTGCCAGCAGCTCCTCCTCGGCGGCGGAAGGCTACACCTTC
TRBV27,-,-,TRBJ1-4,CASSPGRDEKLFF,TGTGCCAGCAGTCCTGGCAGGGATGAAAAACTGTTTTTT
TRBV27,TRBD1,few,TRBJ1-2,CASSIRQGSYGYTF,TGTGCCAGCAGTATAAGACAGGGGAGCTATGGCTACACCTTC
TRBV12-3/TRBV12-4,TRBD2,few,TRBJ2-5,CASSIAGGGQETQYF,TGTGCCAGCAGCATAGCGGGGGGGGGACAAGAGACCCAGTACTTC